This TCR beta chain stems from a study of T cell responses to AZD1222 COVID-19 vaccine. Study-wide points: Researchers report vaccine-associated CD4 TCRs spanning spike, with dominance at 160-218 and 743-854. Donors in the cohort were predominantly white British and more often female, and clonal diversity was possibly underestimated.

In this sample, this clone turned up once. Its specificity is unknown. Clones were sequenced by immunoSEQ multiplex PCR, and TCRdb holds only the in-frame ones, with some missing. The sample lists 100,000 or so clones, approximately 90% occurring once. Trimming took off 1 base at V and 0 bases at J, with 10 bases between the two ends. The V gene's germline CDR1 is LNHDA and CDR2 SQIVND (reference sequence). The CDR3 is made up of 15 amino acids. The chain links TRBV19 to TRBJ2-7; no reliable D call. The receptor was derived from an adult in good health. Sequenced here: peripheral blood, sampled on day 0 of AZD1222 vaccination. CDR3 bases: TGTGCCAGTAGTATAGTCGGCAGCAACTCCTACGAGCAGTACTTC. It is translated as CASSIVGSNSYEQYF.